The clone carrying this T cell receptor beta chain was detected once. Its antigen is currently unknown. This CDR3 contains 14 residues. CDR1 and CDR2 from the germline V gene are MGHDK and SYGVNS. Trimming shortened V by 4 bases and J by 7 bases, and 14 bases separated the two germline ends. Deep level was the assay's run setting. Template for every sorted-subset replicate PCR totaled about 200 ng DNA, 25,000 to 30,000 T cell genomes. In the source study's methods: Filtering differed, since immunoSEQ gave only junction sequences and no quality scores. Clones were read by immunoSEQ multiplex PCR, and TCRdb kept only the in-frame ones, dropping some. The V and J calls and clone size are taken from that table; D and trimming were inferred from the DNA. The table shows 2 million to 2.5 million clones, with approximately 96% occurring only once. This record belongs to a study of shared clonotypes between healthy human individuals. Study-wide points: Sequencing of the sorted subsets was shown by rarefaction to be incomplete despite large depth.

This TCR was recovered from a man aged 18-30 years in good health. The sequencing input was naive CD4+ T cells sorted from blood. Specified subset: CD45RA+ positively selected. This chain connects TRBV25-1 to TRBJ1-5; D is undetermined. The CDR3 loop is CASSAREIGQPQHF. The CDR3 bases are TGTGCCAGCAGTGCCCGGGAAATCGGGCAGCCCCAGCATTTT.